This T cell receptor beta chain was identified during a study of blood T cell repertoires in COVID-19 (dated by TCRdb to about 2020). Context from the whole study: Samples from collaborators originated in the United States, Italy and Spain and spanned both the acute and convalescent phases of COVID-19. The prospective study material was composed of cDNA or gDNA derived from T cells, B-cell-depleted T cells, or PBMCs. Deeply sampled blood TCRbeta repertoires from subjects exposed to, actively infected with, or recovered from COVID-19 were included in the dataset. The repertoires were released in a freely available public database intended as a resource for research on the immune response to SARS-CoV-2. Samples were obtained from the ongoing ImmuneRACE study (first 160 participants) and from over 1,000 subjects provided by 6 global collaborators. Nearly every sample came with metadata listing a de-identified subject ID, COVID-19 status, age in years and sex. Where HLA class I and class II types were available, the types were taken from metadata supplied by the sample provider, not from assay-based typing.

General study outcomes and caveats: Clinical and demographic metadata were provided uncurated, with the amount varying by source and participant.

The immunoSEQ Assay, a bias-controlled multiplex PCR, was used to amplify TCRbeta CDR3 regions from genomic DNA. Per the source publication's procedure: The number of nucleated cells in each sample was estimated from the amplification of reference gene primers within the assay. To quantify the absolute abundance of each unique TCRbeta CDR3 rearrangement, sequence reads were collapsed and filtered. Productive Simpson clonality was computed per sample as the square root of Simpson's diversity index over productive rearrangements. The source is immuneACCESS, and TCRdb retained only in-frame sequences with V and J called. Part of the clones is not carried over; for the studies checked, unresolved V genes explain less than half of this, and the remainder is unexplained. V and J calls and clone size come straight from that table; D and trimming were deduced from the DNA. This sample gives approximately 100,000 clones in total; around 90% of them show up just once. The ten largest clonotypes hold about 6.3% of the sample.

In regard to this clone: Its antigen remains unidentified. No much larger clone is present one base from it, and per-base qualities are unavailable.

Reading from cysteine to phenylalanine, the CDR3 counts 15 amino acids. The only DNA kept is the CDR3, 45 bases in frame from the first base. Taken from the germline V gene, the CDR1 and CDR2 loops are MDHEN and SYDVKM. Germline trimming amounts to 1 base on V and 5 bases on J, with 2 as the count of junction bases outside the gene matches. Whole blood was collected in K2EDTA tubes by collaborating institutions according to the institutions' own protocols. For TCRbeta analysis, collaborators shipped samples as frozen whole blood, isolated PBMCs, or DNA extracted from either of those sample types. The TCR sequence derives from an older woman with acute or convalescent COVID-19. The rearrangement joined TRBV28 to TRBJ1-4, with TRBD1 identical over 9 junction bases. Sequencing was done on a sample of peripheral blood. The CDR3 protein sequence reads: CASSLYGTGNEKLFF. At the DNA level, the sequence is TGTGCCAGCAGTTTATACGGGACAGGGAATGAAAAACTGTTTTTT. Where the CDR3 stops, the reference TRBV28 and TRBJ1-4 genes take over; the full variable domain is DVKVTQSSRYLVKRTGEKVFLECVQDMDHENMFWYRQDPGLGLRLIYFSYDVKMKEKGDIPEGYSVSREKKERFSLILESASTNQTSMYLCASSLYGTGNEKLFFGSGTQLSVL.